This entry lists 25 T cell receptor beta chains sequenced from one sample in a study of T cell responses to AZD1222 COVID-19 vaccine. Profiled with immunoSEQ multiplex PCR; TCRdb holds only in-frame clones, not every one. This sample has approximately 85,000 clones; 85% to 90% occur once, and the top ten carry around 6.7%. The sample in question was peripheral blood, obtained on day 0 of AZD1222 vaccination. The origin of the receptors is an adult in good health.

CDR3: CASSPRGKNSPLHF. CDR3 coding DNA: TGTGCCAGCAGCCCCAGGGGCAAAAATTCACCCCTCCACTTT. The rearrangement uses TRBV28 and TRBJ1-6, with D possibly being TRBD1 (6 bases). The V end was cut by 6 bases, the J end by 7 bases, with 13 bases between. The length of the CDR3 is 14 residues. Looked up from germline, CDR1 is MDHEN and CDR2 is SYDVKM.

DNA for the CDR3: TGTGCCAGCAGTCCAGTGTTCCAAGAGACCCAGTACTTC. It translates to CASSPVFQETQYF. The chain uses TRBV6-5 and TRBJ2-5, with unresolved D. This CDR3 has 13 residues. Germline CDR1 is MNHEY and CDR2 is SVGAGI. V lost 5 bases and J lost 1, with 8 bases in between.

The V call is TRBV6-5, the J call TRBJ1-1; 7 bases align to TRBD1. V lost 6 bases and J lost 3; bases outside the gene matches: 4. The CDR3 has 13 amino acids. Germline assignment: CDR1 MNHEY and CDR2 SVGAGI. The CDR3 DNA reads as TGTGCCAGCAGCAGCAGGGGGGACACTGAAGCTTTCTTT. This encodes CASSSRGDTEAFF.

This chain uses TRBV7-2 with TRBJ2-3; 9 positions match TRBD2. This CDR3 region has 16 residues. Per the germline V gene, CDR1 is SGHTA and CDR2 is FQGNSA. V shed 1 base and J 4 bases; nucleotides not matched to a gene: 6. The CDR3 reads CASSLVGGRAADTQYF. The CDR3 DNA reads TGTGCCAGCAGCTTAGTCGGCGGGAGGGCCGCAGATACGCAGTATTTT.

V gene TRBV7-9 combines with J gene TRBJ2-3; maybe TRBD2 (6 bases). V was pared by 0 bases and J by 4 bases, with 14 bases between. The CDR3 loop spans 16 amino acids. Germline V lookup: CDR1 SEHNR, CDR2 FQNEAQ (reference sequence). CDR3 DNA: TGTGCCAGCAGCTTAGCACCCGGGAGTGGTTCAGATACGCAGTATTTT. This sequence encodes CASSLAPGSGSDTQYF.

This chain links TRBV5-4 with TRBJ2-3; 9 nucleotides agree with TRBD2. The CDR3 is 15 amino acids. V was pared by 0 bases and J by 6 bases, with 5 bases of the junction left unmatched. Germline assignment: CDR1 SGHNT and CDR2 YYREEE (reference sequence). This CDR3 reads CASSLAGLAGDTQYF. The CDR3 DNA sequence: TGTGCCAGCAGCTTGGCGGGGCTAGCGGGGGATACGCAGTATTTT.

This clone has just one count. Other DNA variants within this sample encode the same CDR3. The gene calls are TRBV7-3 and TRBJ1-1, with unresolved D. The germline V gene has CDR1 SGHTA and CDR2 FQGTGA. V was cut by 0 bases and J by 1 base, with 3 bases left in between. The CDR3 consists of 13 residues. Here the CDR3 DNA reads TGTGCCAGCAGCTTAACGGAGAACACTGAAGCTTTCTTT. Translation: CASSLTENTEAFF.

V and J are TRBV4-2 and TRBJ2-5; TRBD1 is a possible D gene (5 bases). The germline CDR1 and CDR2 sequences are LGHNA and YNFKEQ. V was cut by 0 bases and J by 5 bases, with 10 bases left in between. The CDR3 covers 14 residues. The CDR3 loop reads CASSQETAVETQYF. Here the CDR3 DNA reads TGTGCCAGCAGCCAAGAGACAGCCGTCGAGACCCAGTACTTC.

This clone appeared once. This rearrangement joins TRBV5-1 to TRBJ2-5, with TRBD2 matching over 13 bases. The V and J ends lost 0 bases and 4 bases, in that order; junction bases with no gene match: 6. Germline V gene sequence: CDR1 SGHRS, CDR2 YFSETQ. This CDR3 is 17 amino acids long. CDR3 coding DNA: TGCGCCAGCAGCTTGGGGACTAGCGGGGGAGCGGCAGAGACCCAGTACTTC. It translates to CASSLGTSGGAAETQYF. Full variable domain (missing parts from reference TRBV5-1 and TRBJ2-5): KAGVTQTPRYLIKTRGQQVTLSCSPISGHRSVSWYQQTPGQGLQFLFEYFSETQRNKGNFPGRFSGRQFSNSRSEMNVSTLELGDSALYLCASSLGTSGGAAETQYFGPGTRLLVL.

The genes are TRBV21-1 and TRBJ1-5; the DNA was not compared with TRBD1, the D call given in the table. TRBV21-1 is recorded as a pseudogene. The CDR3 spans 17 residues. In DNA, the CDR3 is TGTGCCAGCAGCCGCCGGGACAGGGTGGATAGGAATCAGCCCCAGCATTTT. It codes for CASSRRDRVDRNQPQHF.

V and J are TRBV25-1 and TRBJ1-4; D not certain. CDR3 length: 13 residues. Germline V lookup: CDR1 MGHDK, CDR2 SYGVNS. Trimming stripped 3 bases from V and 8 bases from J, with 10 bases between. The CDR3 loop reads CASSDWSGEKLFF. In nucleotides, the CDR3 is TGTGCCAGCAGTGATTGGTCTGGAGAAAAACTGTTTTTT.

In nucleotides, the CDR3 is TGTGCCAGCAGTGAGGGACAGGGGAGAGAGACCCAGTACTTC. The encoded protein is CASSEGQGRETQYF. This chain connects TRBV25-1 to TRBJ2-5; 10 bases fit TRBD1. J lost 4 bases, V lost 3 bases, and 2 bases had no gene match. CDR1 MGHDK and CDR2 SYGVNS come from the germline V gene. The CDR3 covers 14 residues.

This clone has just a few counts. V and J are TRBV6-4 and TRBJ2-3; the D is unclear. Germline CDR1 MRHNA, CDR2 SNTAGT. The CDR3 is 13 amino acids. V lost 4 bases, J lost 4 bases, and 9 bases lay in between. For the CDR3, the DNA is TGTGCCAGCAGTGGTCCAGATCCAGATACGCAGTATTTT. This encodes CASSGPDPDTQYF.

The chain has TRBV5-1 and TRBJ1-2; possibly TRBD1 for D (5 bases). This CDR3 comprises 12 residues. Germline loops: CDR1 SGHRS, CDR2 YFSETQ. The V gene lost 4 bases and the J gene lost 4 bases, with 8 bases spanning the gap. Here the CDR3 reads CASSRTLYGYTF. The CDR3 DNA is TGCGCCAGCAGCCGGACACTCTATGGCTACACCTTC.

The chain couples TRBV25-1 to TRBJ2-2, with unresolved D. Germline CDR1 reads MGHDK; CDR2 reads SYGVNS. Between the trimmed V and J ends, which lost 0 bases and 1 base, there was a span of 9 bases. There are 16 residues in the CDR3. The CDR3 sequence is CASSEYRALNTGELFF. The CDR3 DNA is TGTGCCAGCAGTGAATATCGAGCGTTGAACACCGGGGAGCTGTTTTTT.

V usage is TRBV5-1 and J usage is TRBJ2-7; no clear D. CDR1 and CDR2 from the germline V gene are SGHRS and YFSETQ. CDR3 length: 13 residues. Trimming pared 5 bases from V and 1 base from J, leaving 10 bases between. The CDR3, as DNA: TGCGCCAGCAGGCAAGTACCTTCCTACGAGCAGTACTTC. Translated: CASRQVPSYEQYF. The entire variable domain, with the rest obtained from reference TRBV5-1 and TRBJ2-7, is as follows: KAGVTQTPRYLIKTRGQQVTLSCSPISGHRSVSWYQQTPGQGLQFLFEYFSETQRNKGNFPGRFSGRQFSNSRSEMNVSTLELGDSALYLCASRQVPSYEQYFGPGTRLTVT.

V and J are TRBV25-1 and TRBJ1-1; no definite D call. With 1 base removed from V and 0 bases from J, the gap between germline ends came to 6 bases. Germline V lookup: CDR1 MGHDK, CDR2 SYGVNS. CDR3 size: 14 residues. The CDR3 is CASSEFGLNTEAFF. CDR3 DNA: TGTGCCAGCAGTGAATTTGGCTTGAACACTGAAGCTTTCTTT.

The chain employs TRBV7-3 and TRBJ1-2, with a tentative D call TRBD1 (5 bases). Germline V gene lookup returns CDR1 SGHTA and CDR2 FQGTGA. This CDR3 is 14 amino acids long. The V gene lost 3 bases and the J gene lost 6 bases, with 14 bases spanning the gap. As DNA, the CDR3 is TGTGCCAGCAGCTTGGGGGTCCGGGGCGATGGCTACACCTTC. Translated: CASSLGVRGDGYTF. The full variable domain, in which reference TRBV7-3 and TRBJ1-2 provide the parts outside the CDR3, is GAGVSQTPSNKVTEKGKYVELRCDPISGHTALYWYRQSLGQGPEFLIYFQGTGAADDSGLPNDRFFAVRPEGSVSTLKIQRTERGDSAVYLCASSLGVRGDGYTFGSGTRLTVV.

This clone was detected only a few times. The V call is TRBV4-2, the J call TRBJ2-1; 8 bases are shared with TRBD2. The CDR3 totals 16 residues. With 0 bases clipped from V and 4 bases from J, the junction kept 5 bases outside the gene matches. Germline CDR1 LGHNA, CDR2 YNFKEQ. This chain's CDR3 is CASSQDRGGDYNEQFF. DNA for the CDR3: TGTGCCAGCAGCCAAGATCGGGGGGGGGATTACAATGAGCAGTTCTTC.

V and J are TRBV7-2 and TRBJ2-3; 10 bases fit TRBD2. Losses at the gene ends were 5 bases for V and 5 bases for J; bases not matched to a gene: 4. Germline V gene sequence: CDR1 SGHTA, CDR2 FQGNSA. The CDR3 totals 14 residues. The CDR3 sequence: CASSPSGRGDTQYF. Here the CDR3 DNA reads TGTGCCAGCAGCCCTAGCGGGAGAGGAGATACGCAGTATTTT.

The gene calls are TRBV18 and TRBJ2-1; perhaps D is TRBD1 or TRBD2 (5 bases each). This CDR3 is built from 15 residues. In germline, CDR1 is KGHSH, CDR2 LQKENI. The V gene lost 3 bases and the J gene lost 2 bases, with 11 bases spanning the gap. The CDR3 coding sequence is TGTGCCAGCTCACCTCCGGGACGGACCTACAATGAGCAGTTCTTC. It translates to CASSPPGRTYNEQFF.

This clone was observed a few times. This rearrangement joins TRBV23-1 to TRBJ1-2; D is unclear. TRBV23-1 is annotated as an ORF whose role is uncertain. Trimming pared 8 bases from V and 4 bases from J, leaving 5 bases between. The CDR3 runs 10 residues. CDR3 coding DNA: TGCGCCAGCCGCCCCTATGGCTACACCTTC. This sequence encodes CASRPYGYTF.

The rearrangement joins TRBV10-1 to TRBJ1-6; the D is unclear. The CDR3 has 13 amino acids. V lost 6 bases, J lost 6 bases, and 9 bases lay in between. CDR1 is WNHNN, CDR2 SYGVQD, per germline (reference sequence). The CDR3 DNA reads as TGCGCCAGCAGCCCGACGGTTAATTCACCCCTCCACTTT. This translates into CASSPTVNSPLHF.

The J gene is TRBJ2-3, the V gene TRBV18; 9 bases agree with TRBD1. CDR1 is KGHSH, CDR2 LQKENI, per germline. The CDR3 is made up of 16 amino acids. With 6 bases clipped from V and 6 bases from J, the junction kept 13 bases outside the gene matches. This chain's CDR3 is CASSPRMGQGGDTQYF. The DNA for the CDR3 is TGTGCCAGCTCCCCTAGGATGGGACAGGGAGGCGATACGCAGTATTTT.

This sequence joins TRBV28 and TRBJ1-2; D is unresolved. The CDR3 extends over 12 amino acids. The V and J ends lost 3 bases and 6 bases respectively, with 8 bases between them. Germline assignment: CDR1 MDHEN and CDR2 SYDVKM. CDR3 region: CASSFKGDGYTF. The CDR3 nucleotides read TGTGCCAGCAGTTTTAAGGGTGATGGCTACACCTTC.